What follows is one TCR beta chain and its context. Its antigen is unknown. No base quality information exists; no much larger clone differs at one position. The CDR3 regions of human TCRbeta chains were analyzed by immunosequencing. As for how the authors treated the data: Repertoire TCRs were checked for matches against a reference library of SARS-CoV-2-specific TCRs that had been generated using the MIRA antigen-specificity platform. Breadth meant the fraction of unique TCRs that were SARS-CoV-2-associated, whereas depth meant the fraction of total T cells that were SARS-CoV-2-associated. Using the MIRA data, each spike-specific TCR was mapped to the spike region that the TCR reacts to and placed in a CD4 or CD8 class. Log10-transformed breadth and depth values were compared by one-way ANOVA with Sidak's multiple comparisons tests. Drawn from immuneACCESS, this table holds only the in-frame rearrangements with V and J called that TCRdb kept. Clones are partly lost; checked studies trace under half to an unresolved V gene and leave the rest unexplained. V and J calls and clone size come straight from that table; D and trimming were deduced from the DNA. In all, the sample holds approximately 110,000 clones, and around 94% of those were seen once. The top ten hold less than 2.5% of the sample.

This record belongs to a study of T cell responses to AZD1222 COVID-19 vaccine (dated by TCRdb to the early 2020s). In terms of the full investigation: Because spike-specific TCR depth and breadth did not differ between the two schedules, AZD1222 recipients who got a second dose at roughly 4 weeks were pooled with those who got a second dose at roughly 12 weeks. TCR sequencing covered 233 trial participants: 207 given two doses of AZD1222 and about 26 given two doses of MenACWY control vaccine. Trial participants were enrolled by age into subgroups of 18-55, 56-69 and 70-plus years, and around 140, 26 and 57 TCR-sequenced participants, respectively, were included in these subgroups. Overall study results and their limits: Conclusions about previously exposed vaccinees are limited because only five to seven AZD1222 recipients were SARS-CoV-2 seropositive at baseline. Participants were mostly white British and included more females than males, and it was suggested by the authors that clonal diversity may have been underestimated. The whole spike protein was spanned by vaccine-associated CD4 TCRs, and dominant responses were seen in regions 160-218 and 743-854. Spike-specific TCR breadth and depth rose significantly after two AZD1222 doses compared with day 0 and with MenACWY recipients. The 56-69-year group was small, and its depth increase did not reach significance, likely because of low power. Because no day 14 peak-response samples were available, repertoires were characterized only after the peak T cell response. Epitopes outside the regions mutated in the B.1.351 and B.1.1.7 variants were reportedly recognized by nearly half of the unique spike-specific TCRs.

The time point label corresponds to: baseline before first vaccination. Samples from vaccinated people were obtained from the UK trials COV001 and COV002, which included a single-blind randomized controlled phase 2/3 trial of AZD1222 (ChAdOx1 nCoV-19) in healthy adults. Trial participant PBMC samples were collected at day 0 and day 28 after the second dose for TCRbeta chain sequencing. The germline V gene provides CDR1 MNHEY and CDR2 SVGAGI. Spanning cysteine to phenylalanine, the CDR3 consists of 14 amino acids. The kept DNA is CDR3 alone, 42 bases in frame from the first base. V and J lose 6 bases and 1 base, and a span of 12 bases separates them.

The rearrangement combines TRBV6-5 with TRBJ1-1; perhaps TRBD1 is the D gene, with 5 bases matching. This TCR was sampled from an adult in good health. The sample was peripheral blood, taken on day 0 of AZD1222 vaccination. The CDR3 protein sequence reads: CASRDFGQNTEAFF. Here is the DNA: TGTGCCAGCAGGGATTTTGGACAGAACACTGAAGCTTTCTTT.